This T cell receptor beta chain originates from a study of blood T cell repertoires in COVID-19. Germline CDR1 reads SEHNR; CDR2 reads FQNEAQ (reference sequence). V trimming: 8 bases; J trimming: 7 bases; junction bases outside the gene matches: 9. CDR3 length: 15 residues. Profiling relied on immunoSEQ multiplex PCR, and the TCRdb table lists in-frame clones only, not all of them. In the table there are some 120,000 clones, about 85% of which are singletons. This chain links TRBV7-9 with TRBJ1-5; 12 bases fit TRBD1. This TCR came from a man at least 80 years old with active or convalescent COVID-19. Source material: peripheral blood. CDR3: CASERGTGGRQPQHF. CDR3 sequence (DNA): TGTGCCAGCGAGAGGGGGACAGGGGGCAGGCAGCCCCAGCATTTT. Combining the CDR3 with reference TRBV7-9 and TRBJ1-5 gives the whole variable domain DTGVSQNPRHKITKRGQNVTFRCDPISEHNRLYWYRQTLGQGPEFLTYFQNEAQLEKSRLLSDRFSAERPKGSFSTLEIQRTEQGDSAMYLCASERGTGGRQPQHFGDGTRLSIL.